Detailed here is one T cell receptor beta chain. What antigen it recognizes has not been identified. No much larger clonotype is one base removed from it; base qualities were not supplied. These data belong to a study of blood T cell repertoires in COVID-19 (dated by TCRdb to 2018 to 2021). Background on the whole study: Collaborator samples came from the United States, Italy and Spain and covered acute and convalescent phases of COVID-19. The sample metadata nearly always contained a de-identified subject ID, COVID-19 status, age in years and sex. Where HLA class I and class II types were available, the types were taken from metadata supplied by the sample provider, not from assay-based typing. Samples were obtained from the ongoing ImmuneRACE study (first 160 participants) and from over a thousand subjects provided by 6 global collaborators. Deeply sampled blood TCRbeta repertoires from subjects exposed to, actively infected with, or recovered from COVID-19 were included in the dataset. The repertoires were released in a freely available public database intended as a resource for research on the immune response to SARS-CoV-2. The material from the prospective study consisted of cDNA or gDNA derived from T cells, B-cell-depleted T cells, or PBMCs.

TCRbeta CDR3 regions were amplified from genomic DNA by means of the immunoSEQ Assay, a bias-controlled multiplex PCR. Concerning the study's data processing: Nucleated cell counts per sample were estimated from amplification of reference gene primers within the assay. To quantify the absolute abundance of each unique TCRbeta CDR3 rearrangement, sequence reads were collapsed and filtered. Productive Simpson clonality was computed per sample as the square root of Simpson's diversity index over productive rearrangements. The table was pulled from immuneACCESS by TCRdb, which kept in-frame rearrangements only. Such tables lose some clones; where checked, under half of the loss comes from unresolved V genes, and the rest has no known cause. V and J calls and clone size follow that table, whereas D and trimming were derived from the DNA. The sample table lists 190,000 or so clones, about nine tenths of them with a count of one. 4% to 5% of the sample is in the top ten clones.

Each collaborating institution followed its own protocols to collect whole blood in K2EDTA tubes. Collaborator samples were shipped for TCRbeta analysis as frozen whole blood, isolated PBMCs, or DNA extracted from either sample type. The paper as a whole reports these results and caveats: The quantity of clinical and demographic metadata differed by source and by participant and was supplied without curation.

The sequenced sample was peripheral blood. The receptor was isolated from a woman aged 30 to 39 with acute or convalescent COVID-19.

CDR3 reads: CASSFFNEQFF. The bases are TGTGCCAGCAGCTTCTTTAATGAGCAGTTCTTC. The sequence is built from TRBV7-2 and TRBJ2-1, with the D gene uncertain. V is cut by 3 bases and J by 7 bases, and the space between the germline ends is 4 bases. CDR1 SGHTA and CDR2 FQGNSA are derived from the germline V gene. There are 11 amino acids in the CDR3, from cysteine to phenylalanine inclusive. Just the 33-base CDR3 DNA is kept, in frame starting at base 1.